The 2 T cell receptor beta chains below were found in one sample sequenced in a study of T cells in women clearing cervical HPV infection. Some clones are missing from TCRdb's copy, which holds only in-frame ones; the method was immunoSEQ multiplex PCR. This repertoire includes about 22,000 clones. Sequenced sample: blood buffy coat. The source is a woman between 18 and 70 years old with a cervical HPV16 infection that either progressed to CIN3+ or cleared (not recorded which).

With regard to this clone: The read ends 3 residues early relative to the CDR3; the germline J gene fills the gap. The chain uses TRBV28 and TRBJ2-7; TRBD2 might be the D (6 bases). From germline, CDR1 is MDHEN and CDR2 SYDVKM. The V gene lost 10 bases and the J gene lost 1 base, with 17 bases spanning the gap. The CDR3 totals 14 residues. CDR3 DNA (partial): TGTGCCACCTTTCTGGGGGGTCAGTCCTACGAG. The encoded protein is CATFLGGQSYE. From start to end, the CDR3 is CATFLGGQSYEQYF.

As regards this clone: With the read ending 3 residues before the CDR3 end, the germline J gene is used to fill in that end. This chain joins TRBV2 and TRBJ2-1; 11 bases agree with TRBD2. The CDR3 contains 14 residues. From germline, CDR1 is SNHLY and CDR2 FYNNEI. The junction had 5 bases not matched to a gene; V was cut back by 6 bases and J by 7 bases. The CDR3 bases that were read are TGTGCCAGCAGACCCGTAGCGGGAGGGAATGAG. This gives the protein CASRPVAGGNE. The entire CDR3 reads CASRPVAGGNEQFF.